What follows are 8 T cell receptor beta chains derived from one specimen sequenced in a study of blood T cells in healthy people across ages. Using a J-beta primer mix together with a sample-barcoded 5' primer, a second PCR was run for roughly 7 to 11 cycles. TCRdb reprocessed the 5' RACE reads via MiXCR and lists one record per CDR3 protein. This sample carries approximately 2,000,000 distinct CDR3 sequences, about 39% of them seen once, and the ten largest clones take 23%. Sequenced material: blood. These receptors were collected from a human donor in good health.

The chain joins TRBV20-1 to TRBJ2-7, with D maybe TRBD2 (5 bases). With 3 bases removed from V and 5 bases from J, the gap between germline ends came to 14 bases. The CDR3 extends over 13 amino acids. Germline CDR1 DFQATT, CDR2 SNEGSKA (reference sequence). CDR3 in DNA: TGCAGTGCTAGGGAGGACCTAACAAACGAGCAGTACTTC. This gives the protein CSAREDLTNEQYF.

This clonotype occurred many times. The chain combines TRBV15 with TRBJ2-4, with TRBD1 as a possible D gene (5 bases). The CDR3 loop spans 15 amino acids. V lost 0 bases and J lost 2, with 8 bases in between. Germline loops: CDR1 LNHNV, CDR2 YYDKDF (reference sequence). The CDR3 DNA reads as TGTGCCACCAGCAGAGACAGGGCAACCAAAAACATTCAGTACTTC. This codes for CATSRDRATKNIQYF.

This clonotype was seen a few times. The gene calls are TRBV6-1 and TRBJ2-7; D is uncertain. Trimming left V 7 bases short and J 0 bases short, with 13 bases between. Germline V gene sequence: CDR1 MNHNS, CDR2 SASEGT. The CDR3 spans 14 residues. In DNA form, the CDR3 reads TGTGCCAGCACGCCCTTTCTAAGCTCCTACGAGCAGTACTTC. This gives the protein CASTPFLSSYEQYF.

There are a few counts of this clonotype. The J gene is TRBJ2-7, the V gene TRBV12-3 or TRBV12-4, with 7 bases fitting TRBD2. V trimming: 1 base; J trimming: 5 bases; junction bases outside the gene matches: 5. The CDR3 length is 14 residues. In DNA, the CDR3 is TGTGCCAGCAGTTTAGATTCACGGGGGGACGAGCAGTACTTC. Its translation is CASSLDSRGDEQYF.

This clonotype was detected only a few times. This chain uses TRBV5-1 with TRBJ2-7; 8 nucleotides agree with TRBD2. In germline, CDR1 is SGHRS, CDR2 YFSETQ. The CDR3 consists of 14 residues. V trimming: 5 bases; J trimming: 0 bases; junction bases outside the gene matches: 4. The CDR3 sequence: CASSREGNSYEQYF. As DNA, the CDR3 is TGCGCCAGCAGTCGGGAGGGGAACTCCTACGAGCAGTACTTC.

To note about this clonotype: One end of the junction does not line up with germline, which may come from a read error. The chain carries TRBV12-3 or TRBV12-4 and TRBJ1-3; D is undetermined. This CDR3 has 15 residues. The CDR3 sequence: CASSPGAFAGNPIYF. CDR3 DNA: TGTGCCAGCAGTCCCGGAGCGTTCGCCGGAAACCCCATATATTTT.

Here the CDR3 reads CASSLVLSASGGLDGEQFF. The CDR3 DNA reads as TGTGCCAGCAGCTTGGTGCTTTCGGCTAGCGGGGGGTTAGACGGTGAGCAGTTCTTC. The chain recombines TRBV7-2 with TRBJ2-1, with 11 bases lining up with TRBD2. Germline assignment: CDR1 SGHTA and CDR2 FQGNSA. This CDR3 has 19 residues. J lost 9 bases, V lost 3 bases, and 19 bases had no gene match.

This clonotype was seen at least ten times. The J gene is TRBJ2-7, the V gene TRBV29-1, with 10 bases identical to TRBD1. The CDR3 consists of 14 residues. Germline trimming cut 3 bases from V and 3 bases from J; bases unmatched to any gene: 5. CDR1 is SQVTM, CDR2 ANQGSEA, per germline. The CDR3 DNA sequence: TGCAGCGTTGACACGGGACAGGGGTTCTACGAGCAGTACTTC. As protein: CSVDTGQGFYEQYF.